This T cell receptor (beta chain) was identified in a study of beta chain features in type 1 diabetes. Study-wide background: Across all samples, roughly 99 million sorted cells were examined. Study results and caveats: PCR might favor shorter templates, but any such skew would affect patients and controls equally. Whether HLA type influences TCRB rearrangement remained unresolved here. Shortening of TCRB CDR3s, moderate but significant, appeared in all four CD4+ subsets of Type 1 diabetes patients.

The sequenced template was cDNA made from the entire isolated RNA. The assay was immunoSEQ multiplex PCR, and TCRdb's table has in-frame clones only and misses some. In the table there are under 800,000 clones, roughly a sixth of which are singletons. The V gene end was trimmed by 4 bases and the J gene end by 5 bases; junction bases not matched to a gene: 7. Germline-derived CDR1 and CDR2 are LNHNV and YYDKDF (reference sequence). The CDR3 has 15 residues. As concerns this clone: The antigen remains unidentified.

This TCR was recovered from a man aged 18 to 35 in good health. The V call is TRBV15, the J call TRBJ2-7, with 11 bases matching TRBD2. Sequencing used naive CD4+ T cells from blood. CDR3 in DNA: TGTGCCACCAGCATCACTAGCGGGAGTTTCGACGAGCAGTACTTC. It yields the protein CATSITSGSFDEQYF.